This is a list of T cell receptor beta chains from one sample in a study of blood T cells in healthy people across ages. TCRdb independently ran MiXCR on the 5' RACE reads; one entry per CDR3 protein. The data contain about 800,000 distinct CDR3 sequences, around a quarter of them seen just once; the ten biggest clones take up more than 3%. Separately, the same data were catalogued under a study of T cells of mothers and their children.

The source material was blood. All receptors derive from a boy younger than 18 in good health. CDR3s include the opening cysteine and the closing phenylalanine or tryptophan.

CDR3 protein: CASQVARKMPGEQFF
V gene: TRBV2
J gene: TRBJ2-1

CDR3 protein: CSARDPSMGMQFF
V gene: TRBV20-1
J gene: .

CDR3 protein: CASSFFGNEQFF
V gene: TRBV7-3
J gene: TRBJ2-1

CDR3 protein: CSALTATHTEAFF
V gene: TRBV20-1
J gene: TRBJ1-1

CDR3 protein: CASTPNRGNYGYTF
V gene: TRBV19
J gene: TRBJ1-2

CDR3 protein: CSAPKGGAGEQYF
V gene: TRBV20-1
J gene: TRBJ2-7

CDR3 protein: CASTGSSYNSPLHF
V gene: TRBV7-2
J gene: TRBJ1-6

CDR3 protein: CAWSVGAGTAEKLFF
V gene: TRBV30
J gene: TRBJ1-4

CDR3 protein: CASSPDGLAGNEQYF
V gene: TRBV27
J gene: .

CDR3 protein: CASSQPGTSYNEQFF
V gene: TRBV11-1
J gene: TRBJ2-1

CDR3 protein: CASSLGINSNTEAFF
V gene: TRBV7-2
J gene: TRBJ1-1

CDR3 protein: CASSAVAGALRTGELFF
V gene: TRBV7-2
J gene: TRBJ2-2

CDR3 protein: CASSGGGNYGYTF
V gene: TRBV5-5
J gene: TRBJ1-2

CDR3 protein: CASSSSGQGGEF
V gene: TRBV6-5
J gene: TRBJ2-5

CDR3 protein: CASSGFKGYTEAFF
V gene: TRBV13
J gene: TRBJ1-1

CDR3 protein: CSAGEAYEQYF
V gene: TRBV29-1
J gene: TRBJ2-7

CDR3 protein: CASSLAETSGSTDTQYF
V gene: TRBV7-2
J gene: TRBJ2-3

CDR3 protein: CASSPQGLAGGQETQYF
V gene: TRBV11-2
J gene: TRBJ2-5

CDR3 protein: CASSEDRGAGYTF
V gene: TRBV13
J gene: TRBJ1-2

CDR3 protein: CASSSALGGEQFF
V gene: TRBV27
J gene: .

CDR3 protein: CSAAGTGHYEQYF
V gene: TRBV20-1
J gene: .

CDR3 protein: CASSPSRGYEQYF
V gene: TRBV4-3
J gene: TRBJ2-7

CDR3 protein: CASSSLRTTDNEQFF
V gene: TRBV28
J gene: TRBJ2-1

CDR3 protein: CSAGTSGYNEQFF
V gene: TRBV29-1
J gene: TRBJ2-1

CDR3 protein: CASSDFGQAYGYTF
V gene: TRBV2
J gene: TRBJ1-2

CDR3 protein: CASSQTGVSYEQYF
V gene: TRBV6-2/TRBV6-3
J gene: TRBJ2-7

CDR3 protein: CASSTGEMAKNIQYF
V gene: TRBV28
J gene: TRBJ2-4

CDR3 protein: CASSPPRGMTEAFF
V gene: TRBV3-1
J gene: TRBJ1-1

CDR3 protein: CASSQDGTPVHYGYTF
V gene: TRBV4-1
J gene: TRBJ1-2

CDR3 protein: CASSEAPDRVYEQYF
V gene: TRBV2
J gene: TRBJ2-7

CDR3 protein: CASSITGTPEETQYF
V gene: TRBV7-2
J gene: TRBJ2-5

CDR3 protein: CASSYGGDSSYGYTF
V gene: TRBV6-5
J gene: TRBJ1-2

CDR3 protein: CATSVPGVRTEAFF
V gene: TRBV24-1
J gene: TRBJ1-1

CDR3 protein: CASSLVGEGSGYTF
V gene: TRBV7-2
J gene: TRBJ1-2

CDR3 protein: CASSLFPGRAKNIQYF
V gene: TRBV11-2
J gene: TRBJ2-4

CDR3 protein: CASSIEDSSYGQYF
V gene: TRBV7-6
J gene: TRBJ2-7

CDR3 protein: CASRRDTGSYEQYF
V gene: TRBV12-3/TRBV12-4
J gene: TRBJ2-7

CDR3 protein: CASSVAGAIYNEQFF
V gene: TRBV9
J gene: TRBJ2-1

CDR3 protein: CASSRLAGNNEQFF
V gene: TRBV3-1
J gene: .

CDR3 protein: CASSTRDGTDWTGNTIYF
V gene: TRBV19
J gene: TRBJ1-3

CDR3 protein: CASSLAGATRQAFF
V gene: TRBV5-1
J gene: TRBJ1-1

CDR3 protein: CASSQDRGPSHGYTF
V gene: TRBV4-3
J gene: TRBJ1-2